Listed here are 7 T cell receptor beta chains from one sample, sequenced in a study of blood T cell repertoires in COVID-19 (dated by TCRdb to the early 2020s). Library prep was done by the immunoSEQ multiplex PCR assay. TCRdb mirrors the immuneACCESS table, restricted to in-frame sequences. Some clones are absent from its copies; in checked studies, under half trace to an unresolved V gene, and the reason for the others is unknown. This sample holds roughly 300,000 clones; 70% to 90% were observed only once. The ten largest clones represent 5% to 7.5% of the sample. Material for sequencing was peripheral blood. These receptors were collected from a young man who had recovered from COVID-19.

The J gene is TRBJ1-2, the V gene TRBV18; a weak D match, TRBD1 (5 bases). This CDR3 region has 16 residues. CDR1 and CDR2 from the germline V gene are KGHSH and LQKENI. V lost 0 bases and J lost 4, with 15 bases in between. CDR3 sequence: CASSPPVRQRSYGYTF. CDR3 nucleotide sequence: TGTGCCAGCTCACCACCGGTCCGACAGCGATCCTATGGCTACACCTTC.

This sequence joins TRBV27 and TRBJ1-2; D gene unclear. From germline, CDR1 is MNHEY and CDR2 SMNVEV (reference sequence). The CDR3 contains 15 residues. V lost 5 bases to trimming and J lost 3 bases, with 16 bases between them. DNA of the CDR3: TGTGCCAGCAGTCTAAAGTCGGTCCTAGACTATGGCTACACCTTC. It encodes CASSLKSVLDYGYTF.

This clone was found once. The V call is TRBV4-1, the J call TRBJ2-7, with 8 bases that match TRBD1. This CDR3 region has 15 residues. Germline CDR1 and CDR2: MGHRA and YSYEKL. Unmatched junction bases numbered 5, after V lost 3 bases and J lost 1 base. CDR3 sequence (DNA): TGCGCCAGCAGCCAGCAGACAGGGGAATCCTACGAGCAGTACTTC. This translates into CASSQQTGESYEQYF.

With regard to this clone: This sample also contains other DNA sequences that code for the same CDR3. This chain links TRBV15 with TRBJ2-7, with D unclear. This CDR3 region has 12 residues. Deletions cut 0 bases from V and 4 bases from J, with 4 bases between. Germline assignment: CDR1 LNHNV and CDR2 YYDKDF (reference sequence). Here the CDR3 reads CATSRDRYEQYF. CDR3 nucleotides: TGTGCCACCAGCAGAGACAGGTACGAGCAGTACTTC.

The chain uses TRBV10-3 and TRBJ1-6, with D tentatively TRBD1 (6 bases). The CDR3 runs 13 residues. The V and J ends lost 7 bases and 6 bases respectively, with 10 bases between them. Looked up from germline, CDR1 is ENHRY and CDR2 is SYGVKD. CDR3 in DNA: TGTGCCATCAAGGGGGTTGGTAATTCACCCCTCCACTTT. Translated, it gives CAIKGVGNSPLHF.

This chain uses TRBV6-6 with TRBJ1-4; D might be TRBD1 (5 bases). The CDR3 contains 17 residues. V was cut by 5 bases and J by 0 bases, with 16 bases left in between. The V gene's germline CDR1 is MNHNY and CDR2 SVGAGI (reference sequence). The CDR3 sequence: CASSRGYRPATNEKLFF. Here the CDR3 DNA reads TGTGCCAGCAGTCGTGGTTACAGGCCTGCAACTAATGAAAAACTGTTTTTT.

The chain combines TRBV3-1 (or the pseudogene TRBV3-2) with TRBJ1-1; TRBD1 agrees at 7 bases. CDR1 LGHDT and CDR2 YNNKEL come from the germline V gene (reference sequence). The CDR3 is 15 amino acids. The J segment lost 0 bases and the V segment lost 4 bases, leaving 5 bases of the junction unmatched. The CDR3 DNA reads TGTGCCAGCAGCCCGGGACAGCCATTGAACACTGAAGCTTTCTTT. Translation: CASSPGQPLNTEAFF.